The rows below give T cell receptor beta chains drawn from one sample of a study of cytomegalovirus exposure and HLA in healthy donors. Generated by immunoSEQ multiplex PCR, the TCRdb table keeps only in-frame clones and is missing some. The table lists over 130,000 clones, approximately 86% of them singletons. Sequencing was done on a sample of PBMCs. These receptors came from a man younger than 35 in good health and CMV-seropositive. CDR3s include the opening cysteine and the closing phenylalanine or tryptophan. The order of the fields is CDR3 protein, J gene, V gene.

CASSRSGLAGGGETQYF	TRBJ2-5	TRBV4-1
CASSPRQTTYNEQFF	TRBJ2-1	TRBV5-1
CASSGQYEQYF	TRBJ2-7	TRBV6-1
CASSSPTGLSGANVLTF	TRBJ2-6	TRBV5-4
CASSWTSGDYNEQFF	TRBJ2-1	TRBV6-1
CASSSDRLLVYEQYF	TRBJ2-7	TRBV6-1
CASSIFPGQLSGNTIYF	TRBJ1-3	TRBV19
CASSLSPGFPYGYTF	TRBJ1-2	TRBV6-6
CASSRPGRSYEQYF	TRBJ2-7	TRBV6-5
CASSFYPPGLTNEKLFF	TRBJ1-4	TRBV27
CASSLAGREDTQYF	TRBJ2-3	TRBV7-2
CASSPLSGYSGANVLTF	TRBJ2-6	TRBV18
CASSPRELGGEKLFF	TRBJ1-4	TRBV18
CASSGGQIYEQYF	TRBJ2-7	TRBV5-1